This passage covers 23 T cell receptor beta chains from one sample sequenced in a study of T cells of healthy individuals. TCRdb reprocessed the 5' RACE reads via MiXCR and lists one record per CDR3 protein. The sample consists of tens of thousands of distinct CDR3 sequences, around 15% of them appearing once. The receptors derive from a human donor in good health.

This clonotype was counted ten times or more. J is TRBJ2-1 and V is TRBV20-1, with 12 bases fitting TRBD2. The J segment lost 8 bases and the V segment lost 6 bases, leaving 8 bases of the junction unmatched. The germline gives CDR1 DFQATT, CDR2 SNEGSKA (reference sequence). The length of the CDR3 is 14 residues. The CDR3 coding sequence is TGCAGTGCGCCGCTAGCGGGAGGGCCGGATGAGCAGTTCTTC. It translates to CSAPLAGGPDEQFF.

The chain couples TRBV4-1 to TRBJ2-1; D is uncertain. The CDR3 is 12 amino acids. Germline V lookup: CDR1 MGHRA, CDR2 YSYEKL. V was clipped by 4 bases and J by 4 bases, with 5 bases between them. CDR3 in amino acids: CASSREYNEQFF. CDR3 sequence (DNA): TGCGCCAGCAGCCGAGAATACAATGAGCAGTTCTTC.

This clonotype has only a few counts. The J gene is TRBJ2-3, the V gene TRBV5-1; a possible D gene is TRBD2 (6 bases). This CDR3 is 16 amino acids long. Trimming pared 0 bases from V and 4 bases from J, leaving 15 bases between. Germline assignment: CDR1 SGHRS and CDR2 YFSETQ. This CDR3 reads CASSLDGRRKADTQYF. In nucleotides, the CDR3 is TGCGCCAGCAGCTTGGATGGGAGGAGGAAAGCAGATACGCAGTATTTT.

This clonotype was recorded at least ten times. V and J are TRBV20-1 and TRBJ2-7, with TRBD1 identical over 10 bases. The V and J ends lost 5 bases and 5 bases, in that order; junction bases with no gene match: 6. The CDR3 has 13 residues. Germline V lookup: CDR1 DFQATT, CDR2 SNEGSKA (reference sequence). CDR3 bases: TGCAGTGCTCGAAGGGACAGGGGAAACGAGCAGTACTTC. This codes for CSARRDRGNEQYF.

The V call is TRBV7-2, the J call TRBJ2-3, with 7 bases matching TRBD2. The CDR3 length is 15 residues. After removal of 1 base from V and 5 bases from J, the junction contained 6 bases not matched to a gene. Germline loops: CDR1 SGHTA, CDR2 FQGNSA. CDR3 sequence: CASSLGEAGIDTQYF. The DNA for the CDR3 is TGTGCCAGCAGCTTAGGGGAAGCGGGAATAGATACGCAGTATTTT.

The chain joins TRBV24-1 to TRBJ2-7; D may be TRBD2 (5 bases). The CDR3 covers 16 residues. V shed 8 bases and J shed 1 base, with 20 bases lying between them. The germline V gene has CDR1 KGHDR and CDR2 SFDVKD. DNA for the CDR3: TGTGCCACCACCCACACAAAGGAGGTTGGGTCCTACGAGCAGTACTTC. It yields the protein CATTHTKEVGSYEQYF.

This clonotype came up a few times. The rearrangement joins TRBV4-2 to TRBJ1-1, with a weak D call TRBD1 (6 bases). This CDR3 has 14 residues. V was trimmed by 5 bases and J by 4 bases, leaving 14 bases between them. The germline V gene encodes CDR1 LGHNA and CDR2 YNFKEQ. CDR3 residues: CASSSPGAGTEAFF. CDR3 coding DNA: TGTGCCAGCAGCTCCCCGGGGGCAGGCACTGAAGCTTTCTTT.

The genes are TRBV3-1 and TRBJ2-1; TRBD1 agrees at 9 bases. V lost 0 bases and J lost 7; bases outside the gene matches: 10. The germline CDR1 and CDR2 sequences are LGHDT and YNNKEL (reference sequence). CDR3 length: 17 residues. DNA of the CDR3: TGTGCCAGCAGCCAAGATTTCGGGACAGGGATTTTAAATGAGCAGTTCTTC. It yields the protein CASSQDFGTGILNEQFF.

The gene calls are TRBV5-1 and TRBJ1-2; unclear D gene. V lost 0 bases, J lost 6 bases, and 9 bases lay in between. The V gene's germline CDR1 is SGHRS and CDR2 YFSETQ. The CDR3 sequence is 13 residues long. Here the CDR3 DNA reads TGCGCCAGCAGCTTGGCACCCATCAATGGCTACACCTTC. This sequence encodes CASSLAPINGYTF. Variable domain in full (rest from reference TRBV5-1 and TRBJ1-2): KAGVTQTPRYLIKTRGQQVTLSCSPISGHRSVSWYQQTPGQGLQFLFEYFSETQRNKGNFPGRFSGRQFSNSRSEMNVSTLELGDSALYLCASSLAPINGYTFGSGTRLTVV.

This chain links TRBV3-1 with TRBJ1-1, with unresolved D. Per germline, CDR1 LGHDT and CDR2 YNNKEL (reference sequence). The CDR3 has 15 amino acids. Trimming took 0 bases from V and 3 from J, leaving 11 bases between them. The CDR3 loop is CASSQDPGSYTEAFF. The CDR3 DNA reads TGTGCCAGCAGCCAAGATCCTGGCAGCTACACTGAAGCTTTCTTT.

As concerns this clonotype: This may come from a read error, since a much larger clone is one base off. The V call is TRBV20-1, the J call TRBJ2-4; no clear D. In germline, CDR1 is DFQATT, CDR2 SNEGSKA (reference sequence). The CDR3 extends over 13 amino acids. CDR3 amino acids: CSATELAKTIQYF. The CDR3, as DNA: TGCAGTGCTACAGAATTAGCCAAAACCATTCAGTACTTC.

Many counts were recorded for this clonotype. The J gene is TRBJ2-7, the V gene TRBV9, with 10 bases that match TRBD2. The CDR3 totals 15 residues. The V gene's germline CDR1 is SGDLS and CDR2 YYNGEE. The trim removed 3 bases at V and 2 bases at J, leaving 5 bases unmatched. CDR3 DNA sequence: TGTGCCAGCAGCGAGACCAGCGGGGGGGCCTACGAGCAGTACTTC. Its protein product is CASSETSGGAYEQYF.

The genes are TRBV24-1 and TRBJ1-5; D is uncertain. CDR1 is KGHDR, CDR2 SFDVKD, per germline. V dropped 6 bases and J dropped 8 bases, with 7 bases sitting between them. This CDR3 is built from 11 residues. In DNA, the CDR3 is TGTGCCACCAGTCCTGGAGAGCCCCAGCATTTT. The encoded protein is CATSPGEPQHF.

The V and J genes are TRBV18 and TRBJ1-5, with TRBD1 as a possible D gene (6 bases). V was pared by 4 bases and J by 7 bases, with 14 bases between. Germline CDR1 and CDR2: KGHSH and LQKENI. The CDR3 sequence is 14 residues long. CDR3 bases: TGTGCCAGCTCACAGGACAGCCACTCCCAGCCCCAGCATTTT. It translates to CASSQDSHSQPQHF.

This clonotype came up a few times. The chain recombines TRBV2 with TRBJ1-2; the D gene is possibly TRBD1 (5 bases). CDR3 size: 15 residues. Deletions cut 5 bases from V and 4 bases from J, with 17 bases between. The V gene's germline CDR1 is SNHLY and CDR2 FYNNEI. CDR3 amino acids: CASSRSQTAIYGYTF. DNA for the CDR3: TGTGCCAGCAGTAGGTCCCAGACAGCGATCTATGGCTACACCTTC.

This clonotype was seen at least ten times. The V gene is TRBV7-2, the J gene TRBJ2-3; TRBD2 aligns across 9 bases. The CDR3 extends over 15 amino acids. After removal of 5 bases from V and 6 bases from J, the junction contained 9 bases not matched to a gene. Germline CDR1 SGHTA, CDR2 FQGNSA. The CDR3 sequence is CASSPRAGGLDTQYF. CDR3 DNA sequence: TGTGCCAGCAGCCCCCGGGCGGGGGGGCTGGATACGCAGTATTTT.

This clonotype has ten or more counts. For the CDR3, the DNA is TGCAGTGCTAGAGGCCAGGCCTACGAGCAGTACTTC. It specifies CSARGQAYEQYF. The rearrangement joins TRBV20-1 to TRBJ2-7, with D uncertain. Germline V gene data show CDR1 as DFQATT and CDR2 as SNEGSKA (reference sequence). Trimming took off 1 base at V and 2 bases at J, with 6 bases between the two ends. The length of the CDR3 is 12 residues.

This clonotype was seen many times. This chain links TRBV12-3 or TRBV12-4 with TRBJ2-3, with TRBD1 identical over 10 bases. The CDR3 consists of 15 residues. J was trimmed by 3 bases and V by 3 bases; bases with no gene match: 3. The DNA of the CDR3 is TGTGCCAGCAGTTTGCGGACAGGGGGTACAGATACGCAGTATTTT. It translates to CASSLRTGGTDTQYF.

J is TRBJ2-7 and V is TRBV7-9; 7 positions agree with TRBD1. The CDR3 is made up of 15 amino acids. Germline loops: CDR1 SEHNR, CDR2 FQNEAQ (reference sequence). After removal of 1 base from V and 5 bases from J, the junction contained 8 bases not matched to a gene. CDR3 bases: TGTGCCAGCAGCTTAGGGGGACAGTTCCGGGACGAGCAGTACTTC. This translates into CASSLGGQFRDEQYF.

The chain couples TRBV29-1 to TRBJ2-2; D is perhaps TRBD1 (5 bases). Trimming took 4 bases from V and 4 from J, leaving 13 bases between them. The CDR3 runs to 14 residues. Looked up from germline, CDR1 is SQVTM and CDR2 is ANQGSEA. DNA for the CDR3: TGCAGCGTTGTGGACATAAAGGGCACCGGGGAGCTGTTTTTT. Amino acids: CSVVDIKGTGELFF.

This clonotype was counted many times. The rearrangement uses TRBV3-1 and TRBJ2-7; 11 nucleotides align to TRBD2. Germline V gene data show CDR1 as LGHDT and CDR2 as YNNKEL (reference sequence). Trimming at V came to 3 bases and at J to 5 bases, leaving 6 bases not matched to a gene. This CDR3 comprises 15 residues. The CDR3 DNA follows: TGTGCCAGCAGCCAGGCTAGCGGGGGGCCCAACGAGCAGTACTTC. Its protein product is CASSQASGGPNEQYF.

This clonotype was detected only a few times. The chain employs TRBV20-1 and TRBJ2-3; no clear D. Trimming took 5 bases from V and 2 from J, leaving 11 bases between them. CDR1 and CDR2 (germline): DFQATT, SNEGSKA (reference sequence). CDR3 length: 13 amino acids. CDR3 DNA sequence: TGCAGTGCTGCCCCACGGTTCACAGATACGCAGTATTTT. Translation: CSAAPRFTDTQYF.

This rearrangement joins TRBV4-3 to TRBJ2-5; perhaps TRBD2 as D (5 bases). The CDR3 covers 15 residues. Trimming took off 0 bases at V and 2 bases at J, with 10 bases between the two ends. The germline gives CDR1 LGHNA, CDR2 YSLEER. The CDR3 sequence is CASSQDLGVQETQYF. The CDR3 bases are TGCGCCAGCAGCCAAGATCTCGGGGTTCAAGAGACCCAGTACTTC.